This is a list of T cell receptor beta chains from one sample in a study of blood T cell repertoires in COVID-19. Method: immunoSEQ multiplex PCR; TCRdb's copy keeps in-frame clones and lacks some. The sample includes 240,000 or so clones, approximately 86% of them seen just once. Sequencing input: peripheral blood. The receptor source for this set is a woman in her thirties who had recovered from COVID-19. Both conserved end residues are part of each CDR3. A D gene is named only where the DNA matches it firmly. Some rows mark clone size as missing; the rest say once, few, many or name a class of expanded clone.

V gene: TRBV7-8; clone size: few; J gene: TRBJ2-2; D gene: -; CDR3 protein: CATRRQGTGELFF; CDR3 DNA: TGTGCCACCCGTCGGCAGGGGACCGGGGAGCTGTTTTTT
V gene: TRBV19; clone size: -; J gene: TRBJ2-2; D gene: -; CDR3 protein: CASSIDSGLNTGELFF; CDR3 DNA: TGTGCCAGTAGTATTGATTCAGGCCTGAACACCGGGGAGCTGTTTTTT
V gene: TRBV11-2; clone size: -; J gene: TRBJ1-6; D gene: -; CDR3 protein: CASSLEWHKSPLHF; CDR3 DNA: TGTGCCAGCAGCTTAGAATGGCACAAATCACCCCTCCACTTT
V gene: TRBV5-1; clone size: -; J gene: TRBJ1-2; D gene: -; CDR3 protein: CASSSDPGVGYTF; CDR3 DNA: TGCGCCAGCAGCTCGGACCCCGGGGTGGGCTACACCTTC
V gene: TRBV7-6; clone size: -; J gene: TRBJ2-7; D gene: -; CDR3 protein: CASSPQVVSYEQYF; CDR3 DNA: TGTGCCAGCAGCCCACAGGTCGTCTCCTACGAGCAGTACTTC
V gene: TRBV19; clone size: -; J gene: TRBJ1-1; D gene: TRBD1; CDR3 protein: CASSRGTGDTEAFF; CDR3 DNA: TGTGCCAGTAGTCGAGGGACAGGGGACACTGAAGCTTTCTTT
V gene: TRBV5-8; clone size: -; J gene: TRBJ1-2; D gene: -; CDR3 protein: CASSFAGDRGYTF; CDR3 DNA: TGTGCCAGCAGCTTTGCAGGGGACCGAGGCTACACCTTC
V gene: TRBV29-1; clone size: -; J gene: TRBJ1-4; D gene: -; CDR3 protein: CSVSGVVNEKLFF; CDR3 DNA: TGCAGCGTATCAGGGGTGGTTAATGAAAAACTGTTTTTT
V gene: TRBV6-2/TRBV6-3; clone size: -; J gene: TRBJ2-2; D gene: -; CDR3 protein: CASSYSRQVANTGELFF; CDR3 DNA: TGTGCCAGCAGTTACTCAAGACAGGTTGCGAACACCGGGGAGCTGTTTTTT
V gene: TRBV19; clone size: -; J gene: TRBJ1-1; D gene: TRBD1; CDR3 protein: CASSDYRDRNTEAFF; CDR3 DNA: TGTGCCAGTAGTGATTACCGGGACAGGAACACTGAAGCTTTCTTT
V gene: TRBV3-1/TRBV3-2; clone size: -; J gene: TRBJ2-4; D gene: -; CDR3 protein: CASSRDTLAKNIQYF; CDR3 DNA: TGTGCCAGCAGCCGGGACACTTTAGCCAAAAACATTCAGTACTTC
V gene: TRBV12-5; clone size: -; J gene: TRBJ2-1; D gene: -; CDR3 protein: CASGHRVMIHYEQFF; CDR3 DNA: TGTGCTAGTGGTCACCGGGTCATGATTCACTATGAGCAGTTCTTC
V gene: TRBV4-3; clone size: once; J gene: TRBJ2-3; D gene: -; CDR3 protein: CASSLRATGTDTQYF; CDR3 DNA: TGCGCCAGCAGCCTACGGGCCACAGGGACAGATACGCAGTATTTT
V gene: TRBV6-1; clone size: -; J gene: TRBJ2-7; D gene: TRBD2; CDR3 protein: CASSGGRDPRGGYEQYF; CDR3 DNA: TGTGCCAGCAGTGGTGGGAGGGACCCTCGAGGAGGCTACGAGCAGTACTTC
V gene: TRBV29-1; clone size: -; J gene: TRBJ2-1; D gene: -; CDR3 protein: CSVVGRSSYNEQFF; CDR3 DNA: TGCAGCGTTGTTGGTCGGAGCTCCTACAATGAGCAGTTCTTC
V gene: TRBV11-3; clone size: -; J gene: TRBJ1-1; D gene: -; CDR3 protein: CASSLDGAGTEAFF; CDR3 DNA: TGTGCCAGCAGCTTAGATGGGGCAGGGACTGAAGCTTTCTTT
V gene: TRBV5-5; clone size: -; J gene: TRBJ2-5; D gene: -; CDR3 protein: CASSLIPGLGETQYF; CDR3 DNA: TGTGCCAGCAGCTTGATACCAGGGTTAGGAGAGACCCAGTACTTC
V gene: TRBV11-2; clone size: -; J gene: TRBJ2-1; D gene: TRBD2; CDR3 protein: CASSLTSGGANEQFF; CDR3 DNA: TGTGCCAGCAGCCTCACTAGCGGGGGGGCTAATGAGCAGTTCTTC
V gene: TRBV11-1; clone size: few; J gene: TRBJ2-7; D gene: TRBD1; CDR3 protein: CASSSWTGPYEQYF; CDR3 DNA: TGTGCCAGCAGCTCTTGGACAGGGCCATACGAGCAGTACTTC
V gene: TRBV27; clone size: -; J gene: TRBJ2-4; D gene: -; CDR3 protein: CASSSNGWAKNIQYF; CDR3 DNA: TGTGCCAGCAGTTCCAATGGGTGGGCAAAAAACATTCAGTACTTC
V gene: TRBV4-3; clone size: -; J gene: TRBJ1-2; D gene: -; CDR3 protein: CASSQVSVGPGYGYTF; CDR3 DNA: TGCGCCAGCAGCCAAGTGTCGGTGGGGCCGGGCTATGGCTACACCTTC
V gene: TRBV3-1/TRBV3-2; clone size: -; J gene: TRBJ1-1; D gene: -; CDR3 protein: CASSQEQGYEAFF; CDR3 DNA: TGTGCCAGCAGCCAAGAGCAGGGGTATGAAGCTTTCTTT